This TCR beta chain was retrieved from a study of blood T cell repertoires in COVID-19. In the study overall: Nucleic acid was either cDNA or gDNA, and it came from T cells, B-cell-depleted T cells, or PBMCs.

Authors' data handling: Reference gene primer amplification in the assay estimated nucleated cell counts. TCRdb's copy holds only in-frame clones and misses some; the assay was immunoSEQ multiplex PCR. The DNA gave D and trimming, while V, J and clone size come from that table. The data hold 150,000 to 200,000 clones, with approximately 80% observed a single time. This CDR3 contains 14 residues. Per germline, CDR1 SGDLS and CDR2 YYNGEE. Trimming removed 0 bases at V and 4 bases at J, with 10 bases between. The source material was PBMCs or T cells enriched from blood (not recorded which). This chain connects TRBV9 to TRBJ2-5, with D possibly TRBD1 on 5 matching bases. The receptor comes from a woman aged 55-70 years who had recovered from COVID-19. In nucleotides, the CDR3 is TGTGCCAGCAGCGTAGGTGCTGGGGCAGAGACCCAGTACTTC. Residues: CASSVGAGAETQYF.